This T cell receptor (beta chain) was sequenced in a study of OX40 agonist ivuxolimab in advanced cancers. Overall study: Patients enrolled in dose escalation were diagnosed with hepatocellular carcinoma, melanoma, renal cell or head and neck cancer. Study outcomes and limitations: Average numbers of expanded clones were greater in CD8+ T cells than in CD4+. Expanded peripheral T cell antigen specificity was not determined.

The data were produced by immunoSEQ multiplex PCR, yet TCRdb's version contains in-frame clones alone and is incomplete. This table holds 53,000 or so clones, 87% found once. About this clone: Its matching antigen is unknown.

Blood sampling was done at baseline, cycle 4 day 1, and cycle 7 day 1. The CDR3 runs 17 residues. V shed 0 bases and J shed 4 bases, with 14 bases lying between them. Germline loops: CDR1 SGHNT, CDR2 YYREEE (reference sequence). Sample: CD4+ or CD8+ T cells sorted from blood, taken in a trial of the OX40 agonist ivuxolimab. This TCR derives from an adult with an advanced solid tumor such as melanoma, head and neck, liver or kidney cancer. This sequence joins TRBV5-4 and TRBJ2-6, with D perhaps matching TRBD2 (5 bases). CDR3 in amino acids: CASSLERSGSGANVLTF. The CDR3 DNA follows: TGTGCCAGCAGCTTGGAGCGGTCCGGGTCAGGGGCCAACGTCCTGACTTTC.